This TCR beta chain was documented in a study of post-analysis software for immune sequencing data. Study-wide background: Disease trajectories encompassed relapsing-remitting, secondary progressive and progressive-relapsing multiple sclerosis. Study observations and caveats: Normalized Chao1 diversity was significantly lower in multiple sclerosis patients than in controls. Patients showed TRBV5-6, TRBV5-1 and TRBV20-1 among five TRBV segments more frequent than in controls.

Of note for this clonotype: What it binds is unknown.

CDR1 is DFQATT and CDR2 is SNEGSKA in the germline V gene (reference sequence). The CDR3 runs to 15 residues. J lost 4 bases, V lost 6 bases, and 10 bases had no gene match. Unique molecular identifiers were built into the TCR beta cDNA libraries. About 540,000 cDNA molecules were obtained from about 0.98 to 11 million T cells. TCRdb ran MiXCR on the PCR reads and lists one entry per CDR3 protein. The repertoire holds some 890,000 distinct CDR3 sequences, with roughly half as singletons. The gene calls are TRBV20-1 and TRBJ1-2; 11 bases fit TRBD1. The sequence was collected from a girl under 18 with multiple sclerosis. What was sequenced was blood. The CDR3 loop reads CSARTGGLFGYGYTF. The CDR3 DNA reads TGCAGTGCCCGGACAGGGGGCCTCTTTGGCTATGGCTACACCTTC.